This T cell receptor (beta chain) was retrieved from a study of shared clonotypes between healthy human individuals. Study-level points and caveats: Non-shared clonotypes were found to have lower generation probabilities than the clonotypes that were shared by all four of the sorted-subset donors. Only blood was sampled, and tissue TCR repertoires likely differ from blood ones.

Tens of thousands of T cell genomes (approximately 180 ng DNA) went into each sorted-subset replicate. Profiled with immunoSEQ multiplex PCR; TCRdb holds only in-frame clones, not every one. The data contain 2 million to 2.5 million clones, around 92% of them singletons. In the case of this clone: Its antigen remains unidentified.

The origin of this receptor is a young man in good health. Some clones in this sample may be carry-over from other donors' samples. The sample taken for sequencing was naive CD4+ T cells from PBMCs. Described subset: CD45RA+ positively selected.

The CDR3 nucleotides read TGTGCCAGCAGCTTAACGCGAGACAGACAAGATACGCAGTATTTT. Its protein is CASSLTRDRQDTQYF. The chain joins TRBV7-3 to TRBJ2-3; perhaps TRBD1 as D (5 bases). The CDR3 covers 15 residues. V lost 0 bases to trimming and J lost 5 bases, with 12 bases between them. CDR1 SGHTA and CDR2 FQGTGA come from the germline V gene.